A single T cell receptor (beta chain) is shown here with its context. The data are from a study of blood T cell repertoires in COVID-19. Study overall: Sources were T cells, B-cell-depleted T cells, or PBMCs; the material itself was cDNA or gDNA.

Measured with immunoSEQ multiplex PCR; TCRdb has only the in-frame clones, and not every one. The data show 130,000 to 150,000 clones, with about nine tenths seen just once and 10% to 12% held by the top ten. Trimming shortened V by 0 bases and J by 8 bases, and 5 bases separated the two germline ends. CDR3 size: 13 residues. CDR1 MNHEY and CDR2 SVGAGI come from the germline V gene. Two consecutive negative NP/OP PCR tests, clearance, or resolved symptoms defined Cohort 3 recovery. The sequence derives from a man in his sixties who had recovered from COVID-19. Source material: PBMCs or T cells enriched from blood (not recorded which). The chain joins TRBV6-5 to TRBJ1-6; no clear D. The CDR3 spells CASSYSRDSPLHF. In DNA, the CDR3 is TGTGCCAGCAGTTACTCTAGAGATTCACCCCTCCACTTT.